Listed below are T cell receptor beta chains from one sample, sequenced in a study of cytomegalovirus exposure and HLA in healthy donors. Measured with immunoSEQ multiplex PCR; TCRdb has only the in-frame clones, and not every one. The sample table includes about 75,000 clones. The material sequenced was PBMCs. These receptor sequences come from a young man in good health and CMV-seropositive. Each CDR3 is given with its conserved first and last residue. D genes are given only for firm matches.

j_gene: TRBJ1-2
len: 13
d_gene: TRBD1
v_gene: TRBV6-5
CDR3aa: CASSLQGAYGYTF
CDR3nt: TGTGCCAGTAGTTTACAGGGGGCCTATGGCTACACCTTC

j_gene: TRBJ1-2
len: 14
d_gene: -
v_gene: TRBV18
CDR3aa: CASSPSGAAYGYTF
CDR3nt: TGTGCCAGCTCACCAAGCGGTGCGGCCTATGGCTACACCTTC

j_gene: TRBJ1-2
len: 14
d_gene: TRBD1
v_gene: TRBV6-1
CDR3aa: CASSGQGLISGYTF
CDR3nt: TGTGCCAGCAGTGGACAGGGGTTGATCAGTGGCTACACCTTC

j_gene: TRBJ1-2
len: 15
d_gene: -
v_gene: TRBV30
CDR3aa: CAWSVGGMGGYGYTF
CDR3nt: TGTGCCTGGAGTGTAGGCGGGATGGGGGGCTATGGCTACACCTTC

j_gene: TRBJ1-1
len: 15
d_gene: -
v_gene: TRBV6-5
CDR3aa: CASSYSGAANTEAFF
CDR3nt: TGTGCCAGCAGTTACTCGGGGGCAGCGAACACTGAAGCTTTCTTT

j_gene: TRBJ2-7
len: 16
d_gene: -
v_gene: TRBV5-1
CDR3aa: CASSLERRQIPYEQYF
CDR3nt: TGCGCCAGCAGCTTGGAAAGAAGACAGATTCCCTACGAGCAGTACTTC

j_gene: TRBJ1-5
len: 15
d_gene: -
v_gene: TRBV2
CDR3aa: CASNPGLYSNQPQHF
CDR3nt: TGTGCCAGCAATCCAGGGCTTTATAGCAATCAGCCCCAGCATTTT

j_gene: TRBJ1-1
len: 15
d_gene: TRBD1
v_gene: TRBV2
CDR3aa: CGIQGTGGGWTEAFF
CDR3nt: TGTGGGATCCAGGGGACAGGGGGCGGGTGGACTGAAGCTTTCTTT

j_gene: TRBJ2-5
len: 16
d_gene: -
v_gene: TRBV5-1
CDR3aa: CASSLAFSAAKETQYF
CDR3nt: TGCGCCAGCAGCTTGGCCTTCTCGGCAGCGAAAGAGACCCAGTACTTC

j_gene: TRBJ1-1
len: 13
d_gene: -
v_gene: TRBV19
CDR3aa: CASSIGDTTEAFF
CDR3nt: TGTGCCAGTAGTATAGGGGACACTACTGAAGCTTTCTTT

j_gene: TRBJ1-6
len: 15
d_gene: -
v_gene: TRBV19
CDR3aa: CASSTRTDSNSPLHF
CDR3nt: TGTGCCAGTAGTACCAGGACAGATTCTAATTCACCCCTCCACTTT

j_gene: TRBJ2-7
len: 14
d_gene: TRBD2
v_gene: TRBV27
CDR3aa: CASSFGGRAGEQYF
CDR3nt: TGTGCCAGCAGTTTCGGCGGGAGGGCCGGTGAGCAGTACTTC

j_gene: TRBJ2-6
len: 15
d_gene: -
v_gene: TRBV19
CDR3aa: CASSWTISGANVLTF
CDR3nt: TGTGCCAGTAGCTGGACTATCTCTGGGGCCAACGTCCTGACTTTC

j_gene: TRBJ2-1
len: 17
d_gene: TRBD2
v_gene: TRBV7-9
CDR3aa: CASRLPSGRANDNEQFF
CDR3nt: TGTGCCAGCAGACTCCCTAGCGGGAGGGCTAATGACAATGAGCAGTTCTTC

j_gene: TRBJ2-2
len: 13
d_gene: -
v_gene: TRBV28
CDR3aa: CASSLIQGGELFF
CDR3nt: TGTGCCAGCAGTCTCATACAGGGAGGGGAGCTGTTTTTT

j_gene: TRBJ2-7
len: 12
d_gene: TRBD1
v_gene: TRBV25-1
CDR3aa: CASSETGSVQYF
CDR3nt: TGTGCCAGCAGTGAGACAGGGAGCGTGCAGTACTTC

j_gene: TRBJ2-3
len: 15
d_gene: TRBD2
v_gene: TRBV19
CDR3aa: CASSRSGLAGRAQYF
CDR3nt: TGTGCCAGTAGCCGATCGGGACTAGCGGGAAGGGCGCAGTATTTT

j_gene: TRBJ1-5
len: 14
d_gene: -
v_gene: TRBV28
CDR3aa: CASSLLGYNQPQHF
CDR3nt: TGTGCCAGCAGTTTACTAGGATACAATCAGCCCCAGCATTTT

j_gene: TRBJ1-1
len: 15
d_gene: TRBD1
v_gene: TRBV5-1
CDR3aa: CASSLTGGMNTEAFF
CDR3nt: TGCGCCAGCAGCTTGACAGGGGGAATGAACACTGAAGCTTTCTTT